This T cell receptor (beta chain) was obtained from a study of shared clonotypes between healthy human individuals. Assay: immunoSEQ multiplex PCR; the TCRdb copy retains only in-frame clones and omits some. Of more than 900,000 clones in the sample, 75% to 85% were seen once. The TCR was taken from a man between 18 and 35 years old in good health. Some clones in this sample may be carry-over from other donors' samples. The specimen was memory CD4+ T cells from PBMCs. As to subset: CD45RA-negative fraction.

The chain's CDR3 is CASRGGQYNEQFF. The CDR3 region has the DNA TGTGCCAGCCGGGGGGGACAGTACAATGAGCAGTTCTTC. V usage is TRBV5-4 and J usage is TRBJ2-1; a weak D match, TRBD2 (8 bases). This CDR3 spans 13 amino acids. CDR1 and CDR2 from the germline V gene are SGHNT and YYREEE (reference sequence). V lost 7 bases and J 4 bases, leaving 12 bases between the germline ends.